The 24 T cell receptor beta chains below all came from one sample that was sequenced in a study of regulatory T cells in long-lasting Graves disease. The time point: persistent/refractory GD, antithyroid drugs over 5 years with positive TRAb. PBMCs were the source of the RNA used for TCR sequencing. Arm-PCR of CDR3 regions with iRepertoire HTBI primers generated TCR beta libraries. In TCRdb, the multiplex PCR reads were re-called with MiXCR into one record per CDR3 protein. The table lists fewer than 400,000 distinct CDR3 sequences, roughly 20% of them singletons, with less than 25% in the top ten. The sample was peripheral blood mononuclear cells (PBMCs), taken when the disease was refractory, from a patient treated with antithyroid drugs. These receptors were obtained from a female donor with Graves disease.

In this sample, this clonotype turned up a few times. The rearrangement links TRBV5-1 to TRBJ2-5; 15 bases agree with TRBD2. In germline, CDR1 is SGHRS, CDR2 YFSETQ. The CDR3 runs 17 residues. Losses at the gene ends were 0 bases for V and 2 bases for J; bases not matched to a gene: 2. The DNA of the CDR3 is TGCGCCAGCAGCTTGGGTGGGACTAGCGGGAGGCAAGAGACCCAGTACTTC. Translated: CASSLGGTSGRQETQYF.

This clonotype has just a few counts. This chain uses TRBV12-3 or TRBV12-4 with TRBJ2-3, with TRBD2 identical over 9 bases. The CDR3 runs to 14 residues. Trimming at V came to 5 bases and at J to 1 base, leaving 1 base not matched to a gene. The CDR3 loop is CASSASGGTDTQYF. CDR3 DNA: TGTGCCAGCAGTGCTAGCGGGGGCACAGATACGCAGTATTTT.

The chain couples TRBV20-1 to TRBJ1-1; D uncertain. The CDR3 is made up of 14 amino acids. Germline V lookup: CDR1 DFQATT, CDR2 SNEGSKA (reference sequence). V was clipped by 6 bases and J by 1 base, with 15 bases between them. This CDR3 reads CSAPDRRSNTEAFF. The DNA of the CDR3 is TGCAGTGCCCCAGATCGGAGATCGAACACTGAAGCTTTCTTT.

The chain is built from TRBV3-1 and TRBJ2-1; D is tentatively TRBD1 or TRBD2 (6 bases each). The CDR3 length is 16 residues. Germline loops: CDR1 LGHDT, CDR2 YNNKEL (reference sequence). Trimming removed 4 bases at V and 4 bases at J, with 17 bases between. The CDR3 coding sequence is TGTGCCAGCAGCCCCCGGGGGCGGCGGATTTACAATGAGCAGTTCTTC. It translates to CASSPRGRRIYNEQFF.

A note on this clonotype: Given the absence of the conserved phenylalanine or tryptophan at the CDR3 end, a read error is likely. The chain joins TRBV9 to TRBJ1-4; D is uncertain. The CDR3 sequence is 14 residues long. Trimming removed 0 bases at V and 4 bases at J, with 7 bases between. CDR1 is SGDLS and CDR2 is YYNGEE in the germline V gene. CDR3 in DNA: TGTGCCAGCAGCGTAGCGGGATATAATGAAAAACTGTTTTGT. Its translation: CASSVAGYNEKLFC.

This clonotype was detected many times. V and J are TRBV3-1 and TRBJ1-1; 7 bases match TRBD1. This CDR3 has 13 residues. The V segment lost 0 bases and the J segment 12 bases; nucleotides outside the gene matches: 7. Germline loops: CDR1 LGHDT, CDR2 YNNKEL (reference sequence). CDR3 coding DNA: TGTGCCAGCAGCCAAGATCCCAGGGGGTCGACTTTCTTT. It codes for CASSQDPRGSTFF.

At least ten counts were recorded for this clonotype. The rearrangement links TRBV7-9 to TRBJ1-2; TRBD1 aligns across 7 bases. This CDR3 is built from 14 residues. V shed 1 base and J 4 bases; nucleotides not matched to a gene: 3. The germline V gene encodes CDR1 SEHNR and CDR2 FQNEAQ (reference sequence). DNA for the CDR3: TGTGCCAGCAGCTTAGTGACAGGGTCCTATGGCTACACCTTC. This sequence encodes CASSLVTGSYGYTF.

Points on this clonotype: Possible read error: a much larger clone is one base away. This chain joins TRBV7-6 and TRBJ2-7, with D possibly matching TRBD1 (6 bases). This CDR3 has 15 residues. V lost 5 bases, J lost 5 bases, and 19 bases lay in between. Germline V gene lookup returns CDR1 SGHVS and CDR2 FNYEAQ. The CDR3 here is CASSPRQVNPNEQYF. The CDR3 region has the DNA TGTGCCAGCAGCCCGAGACAGGTGAATCCTAACGAGCAGTACTTC.

The rearrangement uses TRBV19 and TRBJ2-2, with D hard to call. Germline V gives CDR1 LNHDA, CDR2 SQIVND (reference sequence). V was cut by 5 bases and J by 1 base, with 8 bases left in between. This CDR3 is built from 14 residues. The CDR3 nucleotides read TGTGCCAGTAGTGTACAAAAGAACACCGGGGAGCTGTTTTTT. Its translation: CASSVQKNTGELFF.

In regard to this clonotype: This clone may be a read error of a much larger clone one base away. This chain connects TRBV6-1 to TRBJ2-7, with TRBD1 as a possible D gene (6 bases). The CDR3 totals 11 residues. Germline CDR1 and CDR2: MNHNS and SASEGT. CDR3 in amino acids: CASSEITGICF. CDR3 sequence (DNA): TGTGCCAGCAGTGAAATCACAGGGATATGCTTC.

This clonotype was observed a few times. V and J are TRBV3-1 and TRBJ1-1; TRBD1 agrees at 12 bases. V lost 4 bases to trimming and J lost 11 bases; unmatched junction nucleotides: 5. The CDR3 sequence is 13 residues long. Germline V gene sequence: CDR1 LGHDT, CDR2 YNNKEL (reference sequence). The CDR3 sequence: CASSRGQGARAFF. DNA for the CDR3: TGTGCCAGCAGCCGGGGACAGGGGGCGCGGGCTTTCTTT.

V is TRBV24-1 and J is TRBJ2-5; D not resolved. Germline CDR1 and CDR2: KGHDR and SFDVKD. V lost 6 bases to trimming and J lost 4 bases, with 8 bases between them. The CDR3 runs 12 residues. The CDR3 region is CATSPFGETQYF. DNA for the CDR3: TGTGCCACCAGTCCGTTTGGAGAGACCCAGTACTTC.

The chain combines TRBV7-6 with TRBJ1-2; D not certain. Looked up from germline, CDR1 is SGHVS and CDR2 is FNYEAQ. Trimming removed 5 bases from V and 5 bases from J, with 9 bases in between. The CDR3 loop spans 12 amino acids. CDR3 sequence (DNA): TGTGCCAGCAGCAAGGTGGGGTATGGCTACACCTTC. Translation gives CASSKVGYGYTF.

This clonotype was seen a handful of times. This rearrangement joins TRBV12-3 or TRBV12-4 to TRBJ1-5; no definite D call. The V and J ends lost 3 bases and 3 bases respectively, with 12 bases between them. This CDR3 comprises 15 residues. The CDR3: CASSFEEGPNQPQHF. The CDR3 nucleotides read TGTGCCAGCAGTTTCGAAGAGGGCCCCAATCAGCCCCAGCATTTT.

The rearrangement joins TRBV7-2 to TRBJ2-7; 9 bases fit TRBD2. The CDR3 runs to 13 residues. Germline CDR1 is SGHTA and CDR2 is FQGNSA. Germline trimming cut 7 bases from V and 6 bases from J; bases unmatched to any gene: 7. The CDR3 DNA reads TGTGCCAGCAATATGGGGCGGGAGGGCGAGCAGTACTTC. Translating it yields CASNMGREGEQYF.

This clonotype came up a few times. The rearrangement joins TRBV4-3 to TRBJ2-2; possibly TRBD2 for D (6 bases). Germline V gene sequence: CDR1 LGHNA, CDR2 YSLEER. The CDR3 runs to 17 residues. V was trimmed by 4 bases and J by 5 bases, leaving 20 bases between them. The CDR3 region has the DNA TGCGCCAGCAGCCCCGAACCCGGGGGAGAGGGGACCGGGGAGCTGTTTTTT. Its protein product is CASSPEPGGEGTGELFF.

The sample holds a few counts of this clonotype. The V call is TRBV7-9, the J call TRBJ1-2; D remains unclear. This CDR3 is 13 amino acids long. V shed 3 bases and J shed 1 base, with 6 bases lying between them. Looked up from germline, CDR1 is SEHNR and CDR2 is FQNEAQ (reference sequence). CDR3: CASSLGINYGYTF. CDR3 in DNA: TGTGCCAGCAGCTTGGGTATTAACTATGGCTACACCTTC.

The chain has TRBV6-1 and TRBJ1-4; 8 nucleotides match TRBD1. Germline CDR1 is MNHNS and CDR2 is SASEGT. The V and J ends lost 6 bases and 7 bases, in that order; junction bases with no gene match: 7. The CDR3 covers 14 residues. CDR3 region: CASRIDRGGEKLFF. In DNA form, the CDR3 reads TGTGCCAGCAGAATCGACAGGGGCGGTGAAAAACTGTTTTTT.

The chain uses TRBV7-9 and TRBJ1-4; D is unresolved. Trimming left V 2 bases short and J 6 bases short, with 7 bases between. This CDR3 contains 13 residues. Germline CDR1 and CDR2: SEHNR and FQNEAQ (reference sequence). Here the CDR3 reads CASSLQEDEKLFF. CDR3 sequence (DNA): TGTGCCAGCAGCTTACAGGAAGATGAAAAACTGTTTTTT. Variable domain in full (rest from reference TRBV7-9 and TRBJ1-4): DTGVSQNPRHKITKRGQNVTFRCDPISEHNRLYWYRQTLGQGPEFLTYFQNEAQLEKSRLLSDRFSAERPKGSFSTLEIQRTEQGDSAMYLCASSLQEDEKLFFGSGTQLSVL.

This clonotype was observed at least ten times. The chain links TRBV28 to TRBJ2-5; 11 nucleotides match TRBD2. The CDR3 covers 16 residues. The J segment lost 2 bases and the V segment lost 5 bases, leaving 7 bases of the junction unmatched. Germline CDR1 is MDHEN and CDR2 is SYDVKM. CDR3 region: CASSPIVAGGQETQYF. The CDR3 DNA sequence: TGTGCCAGCAGTCCCATAGTAGCGGGAGGGCAAGAGACCCAGTACTTC.

The sample holds a few counts of this clonotype. This sequence joins TRBV27 and TRBJ1-6; D ambiguous. The V and J ends lost 4 bases and 10 bases respectively, with 14 bases between them. The CDR3 sequence is 14 residues long. CDR1 and CDR2 (germline): MNHEY, SMNVEV (reference sequence). The CDR3 reads CASSSWRGGSPLHF. CDR3 coding DNA: TGTGCCAGCAGTTCTTGGAGAGGTGGGTCACCCCTCCACTTT.

The V call is TRBV10-3, the J call TRBJ1-1; maybe TRBD1 (6 bases). Germline V lookup: CDR1 ENHRY, CDR2 SYGVKD. The V gene lost 10 bases and the J gene lost 1 base, with 10 bases spanning the gap. This CDR3 region has 12 residues. CDR3 loop: CATGERNTEAFF. The CDR3 DNA follows: TGTGCCACAGGGGAGAGGAACACTGAAGCTTTCTTT.

The V and J genes are TRBV20-1 and TRBJ2-1; D might be TRBD2 (6 bases). Germline loops: CDR1 DFQATT, CDR2 SNEGSKA (reference sequence). Trimming cost V 0 bases and J 6 bases, with 27 bases left between them. This CDR3 has 19 amino acids. Written as DNA, the CDR3 is TGCAGTGCTAGAGATCCAGTGGGGGATGCGGGACCGAATCTCAATGAGCAGTTCTTC. Its translation: CSARDPVGDAGPNLNEQFF.

The rearrangement links TRBV6-5 to TRBJ2-7; 11 bases map to TRBD2. The trim removed 0 bases at V and 6 bases at J, leaving 13 bases unmatched. Germline CDR1 reads MNHEY; CDR2 reads SVGAGI. The CDR3 is 18 amino acids. The CDR3 DNA follows: TGTGCCAGCAGTTACTCGGTAGCGGGAGGGCCGGTTGCGGGCGAGCAGTACTTC. Translated: CASSYSVAGGPVAGEQYF.